This T cell receptor (beta chain) was retrieved from a study of blood T cell repertoires in COVID-19. Background on the study: The United States, Italy and Spain provided the acute and convalescent COVID-19 samples. In each case, the material was cDNA or gDNA derived from T cells, B-cell-depleted T cells, or PBMCs.

The CDR3 totals 15 residues. Unmatched junction bases numbered 13, after V lost 5 bases and J lost 6 bases. Germline values: CDR1 MNHEY, CDR2 SMNVEV (reference sequence). In the authors' workflow: Scientists estimated how many nucleated cells there were by amplifying reference gene primers. Data came from immunoSEQ multiplex PCR; TCRdb stores just in-frame clones and leaves some out. The V and J calls and clone size come from that table; D and trimming were worked out from the DNA. The table lists tens of thousands of clones, about nine tenths of them singletons, with around 8% in the top ten. This receptor was taken from a man between 60 and 75 years old with active COVID-19. The sequenced material came from peripheral blood. The gene calls are TRBV27 and TRBJ2-7; the match to TRBD1 covers 7 bases. The CDR3 nucleotides read TGTGCCAGCAGTCCCGGGACAGTGGCGGGTGTCGAGCAGTACTTC. Translation gives CASSPGTVAGVEQYF.